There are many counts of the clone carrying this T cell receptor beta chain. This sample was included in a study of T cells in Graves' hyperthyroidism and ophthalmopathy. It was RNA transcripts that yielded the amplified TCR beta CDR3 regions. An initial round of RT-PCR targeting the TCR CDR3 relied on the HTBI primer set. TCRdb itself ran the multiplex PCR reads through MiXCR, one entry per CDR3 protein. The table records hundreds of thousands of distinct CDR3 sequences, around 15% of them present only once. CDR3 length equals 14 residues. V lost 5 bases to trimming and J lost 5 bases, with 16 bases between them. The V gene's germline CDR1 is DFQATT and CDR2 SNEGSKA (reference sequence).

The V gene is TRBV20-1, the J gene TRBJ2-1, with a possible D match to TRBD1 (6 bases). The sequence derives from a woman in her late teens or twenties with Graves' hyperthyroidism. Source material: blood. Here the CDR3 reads CSAPRPGHHNEQFF. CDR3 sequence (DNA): TGCAGTGCTCCTCGCCCGGGACACCACAATGAGCAGTTCTTC.